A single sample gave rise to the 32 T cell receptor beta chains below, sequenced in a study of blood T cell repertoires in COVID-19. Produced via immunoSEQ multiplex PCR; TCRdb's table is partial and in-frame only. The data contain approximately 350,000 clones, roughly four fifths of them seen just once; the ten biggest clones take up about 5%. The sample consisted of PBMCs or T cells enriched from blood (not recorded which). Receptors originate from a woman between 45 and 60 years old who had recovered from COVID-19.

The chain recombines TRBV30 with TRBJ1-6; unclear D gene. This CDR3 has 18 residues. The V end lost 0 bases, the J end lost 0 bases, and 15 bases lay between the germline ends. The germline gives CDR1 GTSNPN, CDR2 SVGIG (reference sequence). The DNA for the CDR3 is TGTGCCTGGAGTGTAAGTCGGGCGGGAAGCTCCTATAATTCACCCCTCCACTTT. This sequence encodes CAWSVSRAGSSYNSPLHF.

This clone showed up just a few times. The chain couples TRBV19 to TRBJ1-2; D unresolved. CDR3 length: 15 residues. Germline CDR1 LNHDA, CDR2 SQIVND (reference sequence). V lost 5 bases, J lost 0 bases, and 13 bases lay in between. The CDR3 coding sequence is TGTGCCAGTAGTGTAGGCGGGAGAGCTAACTATGGCTACACCTTC. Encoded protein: CASSVGGRANYGYTF.

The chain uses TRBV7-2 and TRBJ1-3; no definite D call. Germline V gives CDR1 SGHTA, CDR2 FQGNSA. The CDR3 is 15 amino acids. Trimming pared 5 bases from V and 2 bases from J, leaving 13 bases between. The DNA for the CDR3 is TGTGCCAGCAGCCCCCAGCGGAGACCTGGAAACACCATATATTTT. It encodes CASSPQRRPGNTIYF.

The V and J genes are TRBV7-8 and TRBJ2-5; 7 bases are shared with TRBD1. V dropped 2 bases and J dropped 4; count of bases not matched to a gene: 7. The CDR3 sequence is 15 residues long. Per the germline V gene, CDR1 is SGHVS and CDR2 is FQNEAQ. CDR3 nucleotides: TGTGCCAGCAGCTTATCTGAGGGGGCGAGAGAGACCCAGTACTTC. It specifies CASSLSEGARETQYF.

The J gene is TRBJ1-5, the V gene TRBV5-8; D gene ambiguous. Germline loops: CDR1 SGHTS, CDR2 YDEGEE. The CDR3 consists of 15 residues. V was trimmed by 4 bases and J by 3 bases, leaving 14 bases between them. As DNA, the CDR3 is TGTGCCAGCAGCCCGGCCAGACTGAACAATCAGCCCCAGCATTTT. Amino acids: CASSPARLNNQPQHF.

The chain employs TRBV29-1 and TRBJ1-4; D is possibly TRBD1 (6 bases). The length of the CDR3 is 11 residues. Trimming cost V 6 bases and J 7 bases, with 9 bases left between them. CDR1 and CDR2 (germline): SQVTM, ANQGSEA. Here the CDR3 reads CSVRQVEKLFF. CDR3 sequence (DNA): TGCAGCGTACGACAGGTTGAAAAACTGTTTTTT.

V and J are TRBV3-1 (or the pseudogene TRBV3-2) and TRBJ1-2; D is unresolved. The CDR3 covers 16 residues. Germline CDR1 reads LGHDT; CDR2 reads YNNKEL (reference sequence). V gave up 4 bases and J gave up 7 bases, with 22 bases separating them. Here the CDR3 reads CASSRRGRWRIPGYTF. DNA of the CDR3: TGTGCCAGCAGCCGTCGTGGGAGGTGGAGAATCCCTGGCTACACCTTC.

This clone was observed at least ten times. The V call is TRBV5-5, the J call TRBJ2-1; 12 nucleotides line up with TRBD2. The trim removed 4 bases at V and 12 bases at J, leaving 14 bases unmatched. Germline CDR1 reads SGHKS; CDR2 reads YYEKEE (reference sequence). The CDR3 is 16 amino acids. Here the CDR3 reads CASSPNLAGGLKMQFF. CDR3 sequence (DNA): TGTGCCAGCAGCCCAAACCTAGCGGGAGGGCTAAAAATGCAGTTCTTC.

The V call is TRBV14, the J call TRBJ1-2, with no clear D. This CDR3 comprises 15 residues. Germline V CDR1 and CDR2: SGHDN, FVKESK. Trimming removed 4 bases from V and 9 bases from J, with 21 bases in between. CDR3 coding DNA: TGTGCCAGCAGCCCGATTTTTGGGCCCCTAAATCGCTACACCTTC. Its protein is CASSPIFGPLNRYTF.

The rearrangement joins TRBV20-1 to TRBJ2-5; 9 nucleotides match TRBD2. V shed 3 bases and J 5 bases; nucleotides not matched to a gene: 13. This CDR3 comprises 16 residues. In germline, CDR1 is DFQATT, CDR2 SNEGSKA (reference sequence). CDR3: CSASASGGPVGETQYF. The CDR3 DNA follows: TGCAGTGCTAGTGCCAGCGGGGGGCCCGTTGGGGAGACCCAGTACTTC.

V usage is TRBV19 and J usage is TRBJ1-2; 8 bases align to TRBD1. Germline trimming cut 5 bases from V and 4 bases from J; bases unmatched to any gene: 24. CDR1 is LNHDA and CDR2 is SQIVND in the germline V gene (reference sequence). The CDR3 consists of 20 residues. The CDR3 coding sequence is TGTGCCAGTAGTCCTTTCCTCCTCGTACAGGGGGGATGGACTGTCTATGGCTACACCTTC. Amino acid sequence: CASSPFLLVQGGWTVYGYTF.

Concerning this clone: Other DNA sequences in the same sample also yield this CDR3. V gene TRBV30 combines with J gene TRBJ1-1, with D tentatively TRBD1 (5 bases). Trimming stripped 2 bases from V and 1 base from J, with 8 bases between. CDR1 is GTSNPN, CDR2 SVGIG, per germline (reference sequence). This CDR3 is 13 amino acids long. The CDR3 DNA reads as TGTGCCTGGAGTCGCGGGGGGAACACTGAAGCTTTCTTT. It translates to CAWSRGGNTEAFF.

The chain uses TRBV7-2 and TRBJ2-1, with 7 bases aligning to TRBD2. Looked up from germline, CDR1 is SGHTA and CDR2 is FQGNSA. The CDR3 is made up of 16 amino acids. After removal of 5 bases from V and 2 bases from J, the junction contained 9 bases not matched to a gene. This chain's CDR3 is CASSPFSGIPYNEQFF. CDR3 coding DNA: TGTGCCAGCAGCCCATTCAGCGGGATCCCCTACAATGAGCAGTTCTTC.

This chain's CDR3 is CASGKGQGEGGYTF. DNA for the CDR3: TGTGCCAGCGGAAAAGGACAGGGAGAAGGAGGCTACACCTTC. The V gene is TRBV5-4, the J gene TRBJ1-2, with TRBD1 matching 8 bases. Germline lookup yields CDR1 SGHNT and CDR2 YYREEE (reference sequence). With 7 bases clipped from V and 8 bases from J, the junction kept 13 bases outside the gene matches. There are 14 residues in the CDR3.

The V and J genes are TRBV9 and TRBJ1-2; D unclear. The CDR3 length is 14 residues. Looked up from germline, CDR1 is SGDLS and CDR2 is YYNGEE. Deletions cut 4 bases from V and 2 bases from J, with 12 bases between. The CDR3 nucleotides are TGTGCCAGCAGCAAGGAGGGAGCCAACTATGGCTACACCTTC. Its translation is CASSKEGANYGYTF. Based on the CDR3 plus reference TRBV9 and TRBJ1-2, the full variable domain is DSGVTQTPKHLITATGQRVTLRCSPRSGDLSVYWYQQSLDQGLQFLIQYYNGEERAKGNILERFSAQQFPDLHSELNLSSLELGDSALYFCASSKEGANYGYTFGSGTRLTVV.

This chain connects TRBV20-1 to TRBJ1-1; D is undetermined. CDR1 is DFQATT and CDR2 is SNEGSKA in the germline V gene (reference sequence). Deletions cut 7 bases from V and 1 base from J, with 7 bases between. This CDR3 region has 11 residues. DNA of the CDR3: TGCAGTGTTGCCGGGAACACTGAAGCTTTCTTT. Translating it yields CSVAGNTEAFF.

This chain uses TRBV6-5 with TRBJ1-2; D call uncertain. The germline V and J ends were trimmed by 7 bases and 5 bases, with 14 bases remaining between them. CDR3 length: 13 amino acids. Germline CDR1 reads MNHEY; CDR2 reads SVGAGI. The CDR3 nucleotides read TGTGCCAGCACCACCGGCAGGTATTATGGCTACACCTTC. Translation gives CASTTGRYYGYTF.

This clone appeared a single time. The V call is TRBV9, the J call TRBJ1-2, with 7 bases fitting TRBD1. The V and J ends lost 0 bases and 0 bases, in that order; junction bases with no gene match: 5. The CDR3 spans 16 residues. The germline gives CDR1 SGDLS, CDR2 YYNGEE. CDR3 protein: CASSVGQGPSNYGYTF. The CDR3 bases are TGTGCCAGCAGCGTAGGACAGGGCCCTTCTAACTATGGCTACACCTTC.

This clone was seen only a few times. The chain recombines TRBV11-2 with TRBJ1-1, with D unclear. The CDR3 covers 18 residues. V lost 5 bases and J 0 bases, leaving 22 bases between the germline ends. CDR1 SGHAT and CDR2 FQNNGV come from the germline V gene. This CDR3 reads CASSKQTPGPLMNTEAFF. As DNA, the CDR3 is TGTGCCAGCAGCAAACAAACGCCGGGTCCGCTTATGAACACTGAAGCTTTCTTT.

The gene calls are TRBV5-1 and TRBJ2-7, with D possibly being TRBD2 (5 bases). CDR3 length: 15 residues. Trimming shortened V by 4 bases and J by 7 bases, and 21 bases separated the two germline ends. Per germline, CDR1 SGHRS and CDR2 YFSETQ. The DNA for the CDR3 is TGCGCCAGCAGCCGGATATCTGGACGGGGATTAGAGCAGTACTTC. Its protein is CASSRISGRGLEQYF.

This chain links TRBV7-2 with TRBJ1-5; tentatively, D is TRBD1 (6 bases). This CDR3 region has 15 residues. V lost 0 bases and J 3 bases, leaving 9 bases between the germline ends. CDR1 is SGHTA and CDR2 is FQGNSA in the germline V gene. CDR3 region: CASSLAGAVNQPQHF. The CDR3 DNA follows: TGTGCCAGCAGCTTAGCGGGGGCAGTCAATCAGCCCCAGCATTTT.

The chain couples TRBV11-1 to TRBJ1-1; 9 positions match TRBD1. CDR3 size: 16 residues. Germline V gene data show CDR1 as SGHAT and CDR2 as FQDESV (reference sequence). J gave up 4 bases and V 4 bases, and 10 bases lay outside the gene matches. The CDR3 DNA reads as TGTGCCAGCAGCTCAGGGGACAGGGTGGGAGGCACTGAAGCTTTCTTT. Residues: CASSSGDRVGGTEAFF.

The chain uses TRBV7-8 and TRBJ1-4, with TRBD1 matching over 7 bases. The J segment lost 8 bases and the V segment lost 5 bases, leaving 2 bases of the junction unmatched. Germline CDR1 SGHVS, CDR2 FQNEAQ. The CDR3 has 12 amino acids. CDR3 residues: CASSKDREKLFF. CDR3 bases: TGTGCCAGCAGCAAGGACAGGGAAAAACTGTTTTTT.

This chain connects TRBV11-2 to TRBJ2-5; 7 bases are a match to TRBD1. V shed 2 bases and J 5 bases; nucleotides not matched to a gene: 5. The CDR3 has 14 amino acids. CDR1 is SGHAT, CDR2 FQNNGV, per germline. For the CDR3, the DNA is TGTGCCAGCAGCTTAAGGGGGCTGAGTGAGACCCAGTACTTC. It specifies CASSLRGLSETQYF.

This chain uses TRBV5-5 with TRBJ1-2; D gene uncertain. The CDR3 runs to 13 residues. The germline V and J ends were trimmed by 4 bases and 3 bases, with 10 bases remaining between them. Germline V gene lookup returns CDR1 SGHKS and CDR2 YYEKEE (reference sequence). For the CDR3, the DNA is TGTGCCAGCAGCCAAGGAGGGCACTATGGCTACACCTTC. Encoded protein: CASSQGGHYGYTF.

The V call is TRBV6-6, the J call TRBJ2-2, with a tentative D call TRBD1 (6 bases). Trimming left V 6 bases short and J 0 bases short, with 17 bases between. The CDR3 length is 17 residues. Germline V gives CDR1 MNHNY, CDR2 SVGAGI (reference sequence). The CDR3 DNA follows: TGTGCCAGCAGCAGGGACATTTTTGGGTCGAACACCGGGGAGCTGTTTTTT. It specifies CASSRDIFGSNTGELFF.

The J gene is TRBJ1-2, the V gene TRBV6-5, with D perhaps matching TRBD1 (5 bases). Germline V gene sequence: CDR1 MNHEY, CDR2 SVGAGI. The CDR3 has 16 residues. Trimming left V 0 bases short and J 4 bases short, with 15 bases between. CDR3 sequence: CASSYSGHSKGYGYTF. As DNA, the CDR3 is TGTGCCAGCAGTTACTCGGGGCATTCCAAGGGCTATGGCTACACCTTC.

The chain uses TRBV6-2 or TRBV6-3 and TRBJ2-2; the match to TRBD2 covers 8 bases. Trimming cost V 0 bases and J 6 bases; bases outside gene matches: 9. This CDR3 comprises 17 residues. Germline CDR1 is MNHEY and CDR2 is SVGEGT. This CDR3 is CASSYSWLAGGSGELFF. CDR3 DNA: TGTGCCAGCAGTTACTCTTGGCTAGCGGGCGGGTCCGGGGAGCTGTTTTTT.

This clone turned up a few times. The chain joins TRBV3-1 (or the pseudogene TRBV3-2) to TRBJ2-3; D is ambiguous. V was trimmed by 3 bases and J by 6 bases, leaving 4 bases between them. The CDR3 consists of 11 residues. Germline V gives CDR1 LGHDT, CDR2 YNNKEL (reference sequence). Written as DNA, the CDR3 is TGTGCCAGCAGCCACAGGGATACGCAGTATTTT. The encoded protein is CASSHRDTQYF.

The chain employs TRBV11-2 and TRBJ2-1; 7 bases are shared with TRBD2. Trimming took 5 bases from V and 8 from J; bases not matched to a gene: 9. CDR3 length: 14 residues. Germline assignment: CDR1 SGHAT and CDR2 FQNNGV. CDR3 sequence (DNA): TGTGCCAGCAGCAGCGACCCTGGGGGGGATGAGCAGTTCTTC. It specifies CASSSDPGGDEQFF.

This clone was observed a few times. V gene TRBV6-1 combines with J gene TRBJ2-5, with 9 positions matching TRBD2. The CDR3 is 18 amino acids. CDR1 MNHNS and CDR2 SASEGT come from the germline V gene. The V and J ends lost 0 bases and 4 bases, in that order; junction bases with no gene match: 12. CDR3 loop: CASSEALFLAGARETQYF. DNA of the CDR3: TGTGCCAGCAGTGAAGCGCTTTTTTTAGCGGGAGCCCGAGAGACCCAGTACTTC.

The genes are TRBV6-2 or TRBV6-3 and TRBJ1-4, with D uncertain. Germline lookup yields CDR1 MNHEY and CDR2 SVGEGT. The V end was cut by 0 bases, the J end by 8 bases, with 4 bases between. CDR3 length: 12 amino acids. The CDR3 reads CASSYSREKLFF. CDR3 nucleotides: TGTGCCAGCAGTTACTCGAGGGAAAAACTGTTTTTT.